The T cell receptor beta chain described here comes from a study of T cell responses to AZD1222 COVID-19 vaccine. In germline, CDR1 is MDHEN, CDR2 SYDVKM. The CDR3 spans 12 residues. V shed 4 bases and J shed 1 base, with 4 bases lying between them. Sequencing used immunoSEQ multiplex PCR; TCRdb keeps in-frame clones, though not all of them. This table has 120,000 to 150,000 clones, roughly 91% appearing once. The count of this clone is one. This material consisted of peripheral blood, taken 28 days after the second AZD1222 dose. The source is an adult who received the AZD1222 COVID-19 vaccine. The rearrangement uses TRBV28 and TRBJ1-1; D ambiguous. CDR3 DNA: TGTGCCAGCAGTTCAGCGAACACTGAAGCTTTCTTT. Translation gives CASSSANTEAFF.